These 10 T cell receptor beta chains came from one sample sequenced in a study of T cell responses to AZD1222 COVID-19 vaccine. Sequencing was performed with immunoSEQ multiplex PCR; in TCRdb, only in-frame clones are kept and a portion is missing. The profile shows over 75,000 clones, 80% to 90% of them singletons. Specimen: peripheral blood, collected 28 days after the second AZD1222 dose. The receptors were sampled from an adult who received the AZD1222 COVID-19 vaccine.

CDR3 protein: CASSVLNTEAFF. DNA for the CDR3: TGTGCCAGTTCAGTCCTGAACACTGAAGCTTTCTTT. V gene TRBV28 combines with J gene TRBJ1-1, with D uncertain. Germline V CDR1 and CDR2: MDHEN, SYDVKM. The ends were cut back, 9 bases at V and 0 bases at J, with 8 bases in the middle. This CDR3 contains 12 residues.

This chain uses TRBV19 with TRBJ1-2; no firm D call. The CDR3 consists of 17 residues. V was cut by 3 bases and J by 7 bases, with 24 bases left in between. Germline V CDR1 and CDR2: LNHDA, SQIVND (reference sequence). CDR3: CASSILGIRKNAGGYTF. The CDR3, as DNA: TGTGCCAGTAGTATCCTTGGTATCCGGAAGAACGCTGGTGGCTACACCTTC.

This chain links TRBV2 with TRBJ2-2, with D possibly TRBD2 on 7 matching bases. Trimming removed 5 bases at V and 5 bases at J, with 15 bases between. The CDR3 is 15 amino acids. From germline, CDR1 is SNHLY and CDR2 FYNNEI. CDR3 protein: CASSRGASSTGELFF. In DNA form, the CDR3 reads TGTGCCAGCAGTCGGGGGGCCAGCTCTACCGGGGAGCTGTTTTTT.

V and J are TRBV14 and TRBJ1-4; no definite D call. The CDR3 runs 12 residues. The germline V gene encodes CDR1 SGHDN and CDR2 FVKESK. The V gene lost 1 base and the J gene lost 8 bases, with 5 bases spanning the gap. The CDR3 protein is CASSQVGEKLFF. CDR3 sequence (DNA): TGTGCCAGCAGCCAAGTTGGCGAAAAACTGTTTTTT.

A remark on this clone: This specimen includes other DNA sequences encoding the same CDR3. The chain recombines TRBV2 with TRBJ2-1; TRBD2 matches at 11 bases. V was pared by 8 bases and J by 5 bases, with 8 bases of the junction left unmatched. CDR3 size: 15 residues. CDR1 SNHLY and CDR2 FYNNEI come from the germline V gene. The CDR3 reads CASPEGTSGNNEQFF. In nucleotides, the CDR3 is TGTGCCAGCCCAGAGGGGACTAGCGGTAACAATGAGCAGTTCTTC.

The rearrangement joins TRBV7-9 to TRBJ2-7; 9 positions match TRBD2. This CDR3 spans 12 amino acids. Germline V gene sequence: CDR1 SEHNR, CDR2 FQNEAQ (reference sequence). Here the CDR3 reads CVSREGPYEQYF. DNA of the CDR3: TGTGTCTCGCGGGAGGGCCCCTACGAGCAGTACTTC.

The chain employs TRBV29-1 and TRBJ2-7, with D perhaps TRBD2 (5 bases). The V gene's germline CDR1 is SQVTM and CDR2 ANQGSEA. This CDR3 has 13 amino acids. In nucleotides, the CDR3 is TGCAGTATTGCGGGTGGCGGACCCTACGAGCAGTACTTC. This gives the protein CSIAGGGPYEQYF.

The chain combines TRBV4-2 with TRBJ2-1; D is possibly TRBD1 (5 bases). The length of the CDR3 is 13 residues. Germline V CDR1 and CDR2: LGHNA, YNFKEQ. Trimming left V 0 bases short and J 5 bases short, with 5 bases between. CDR3 loop: CASSQDRDNEQFF. The CDR3 region has the DNA TGTGCCAGCAGCCAAGACAGGGACAATGAGCAGTTCTTC.

The chain is built from TRBV7-2 and TRBJ1-5; D gene unclear. The germline CDR1 and CDR2 sequences are SGHTA and FQGNSA. The CDR3 covers 14 residues. V lost 1 base and J lost 4, with 8 bases in between. CDR3 coding DNA: TGTGCCAGCAGCTTAGTTGGAGATAATCAGCCCCAGCATTTT. Residues: CASSLVGDNQPQHF.

This rearrangement joins TRBV24-1 to TRBJ1-6; TRBD1 is a possible D gene (6 bases). V gave up 6 bases and J gave up 2 bases, with 10 bases separating them. The CDR3 has 15 amino acids. Germline-derived CDR1 and CDR2 are KGHDR and SFDVKD. CDR3: CATSPGGPYNSPLHF. The CDR3 nucleotides read TGTGCCACCAGTCCCGGGGGCCCCTATAATTCACCCCTCCACTTT.